Following are 2 T cell receptor beta chains from one sample sequenced in a study of response to subunit inactivated influenza vaccine. TCRdb re-called the RT-PCR reads through MiXCR, storing one row per CDR3 protein. The repertoire consists of about 780,000 distinct CDR3 sequences, with roughly 20% occurring once and the leading ten covering about 11%. The sequenced sample was PBMCs from blood, obtained 5 to 6 days after vaccination. The receptors stem from a man aged 50 to 59 who received an inactivated influenza vaccine.

The chain joins TRBV16 to TRBJ2-1; tentative D call: TRBD1 (6 bases). The germline CDR1 and CDR2 sequences are KGHSY and FQNENV. This CDR3 comprises 16 residues. V dropped 1 base and J dropped 6 bases, with 16 bases sitting between them. CDR3 residues: CASSQFVGQGINEQFF. The DNA for the CDR3 is TGTGCCAGCAGCCAATTTGTGGGTCAGGGGATCAATGAGCAGTTCTTC.

The chain carries TRBV7-2 and TRBJ2-1; TRBD2 aligns across 10 bases. The V segment lost 3 bases and the J segment 7 bases; nucleotides outside the gene matches: 9. CDR3 length equals 16 residues. In germline, CDR1 is SGHTA, CDR2 FQGNSA. The CDR3 region has the DNA TGTGCCAGCAGCTTTTCTAGCGGGAGTGGTTGGAATGAGCAGTTCTTC. Protein: CASSFSSGSGWNEQFF.